This TCR beta chain was observed in a study of blood T cell repertoires in COVID-19. Everyone who took part was 18 to 89 years old, and they came from about two dozen US areas. The V gene's germline CDR1 is GTSNPN and CDR2 SVGIG (reference sequence). The CDR3 consists of 11 residues. With 1 base removed from V and 10 bases from J, the gap between germline ends came to 8 bases. Only in-frame clones appear in the TCRdb table, and some are missing; sequencing was by immunoSEQ multiplex PCR. Among some 250,000 clones listed, around 93% were seen once. Specimen: PBMCs or T cells enriched from blood (not recorded which). This TCR derives from a human donor in a cohort exposed to, infected with or recovered from COVID-19 (not recorded which). The donor label of this sample is uncertain. The chain is built from TRBV30 and TRBJ2-1; D is unclear. CDR3 region: CAWSGEREQFF. In DNA, the CDR3 is TGTGCCTGGAGTGGAGAGCGCGAGCAGTTCTTC.